Listed here is a single TCR beta chain. Looked up from germline, CDR1 is SNHLY and CDR2 is FYNNEI. The J segment lost 5 bases and the V segment lost 7 bases, leaving 10 bases of the junction unmatched. The CDR3 runs 15 residues. Terminally differentiated effector memory CD45RA+ cells were excluded from the naive CD8 cells, which were CD45RO-negative and positively selected for CCR7. Repertoires were generated with immunoSEQ multiplex PCR, while TCRdb's copy carries only in-frame clones and drops some. Here the sample spans about 580,000 clones, roughly 98% being singletons. The sample is drawn from a study of shared clonotypes between healthy human individuals.

V gene TRBV2 combines with J gene TRBJ2-1; 8 bases align to TRBD2. Source material: naive CD8+ T cells sorted from blood. This TCR derives from a man aged 25 to 40 in good health. This chain's CDR3 is CASTLEISGDNEQFF. The CDR3 nucleotides read TGTGCCAGCACCCTCGAGATTAGCGGGGACAATGAGCAGTTCTTC.